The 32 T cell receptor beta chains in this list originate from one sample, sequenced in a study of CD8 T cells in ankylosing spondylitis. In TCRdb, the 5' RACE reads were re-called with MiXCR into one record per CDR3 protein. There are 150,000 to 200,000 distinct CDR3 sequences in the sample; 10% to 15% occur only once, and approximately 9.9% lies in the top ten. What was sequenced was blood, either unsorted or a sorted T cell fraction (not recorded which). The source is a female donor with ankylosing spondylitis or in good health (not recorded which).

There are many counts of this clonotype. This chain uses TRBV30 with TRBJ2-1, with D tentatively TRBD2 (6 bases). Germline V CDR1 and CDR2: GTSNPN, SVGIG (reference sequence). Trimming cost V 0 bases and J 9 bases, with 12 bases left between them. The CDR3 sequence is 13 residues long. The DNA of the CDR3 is TGTGCCTGGAGTGTAACGGAGGGAAGTGAGCAGTTCTTC. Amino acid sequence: CAWSVTEGSEQFF.

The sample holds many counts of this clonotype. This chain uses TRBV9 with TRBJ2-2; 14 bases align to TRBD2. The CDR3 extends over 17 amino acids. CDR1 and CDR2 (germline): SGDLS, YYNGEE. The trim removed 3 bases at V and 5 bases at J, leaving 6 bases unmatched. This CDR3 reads CASSARTSGRKTGELFF. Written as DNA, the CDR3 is TGTGCCAGCAGCGCCCGGACTAGCGGGAGGAAAACCGGGGAGCTGTTTTTT.

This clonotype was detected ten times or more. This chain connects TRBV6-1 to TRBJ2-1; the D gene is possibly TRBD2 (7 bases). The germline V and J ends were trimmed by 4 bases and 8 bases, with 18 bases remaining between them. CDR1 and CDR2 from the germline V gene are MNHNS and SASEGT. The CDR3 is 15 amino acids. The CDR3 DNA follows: TGTGCCAGCAGTGGGGGGGGGGCCCAGAGCGATGAGCAGTTCTTC. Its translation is CASSGGGAQSDEQFF.

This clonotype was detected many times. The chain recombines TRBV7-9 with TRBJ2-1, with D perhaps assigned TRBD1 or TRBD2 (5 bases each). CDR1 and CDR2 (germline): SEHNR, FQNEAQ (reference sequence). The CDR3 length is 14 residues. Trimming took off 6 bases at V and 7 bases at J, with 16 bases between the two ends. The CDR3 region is CASRWDAQRNEQFF. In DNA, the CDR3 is TGTGCCAGCAGGTGGGACGCCCAGAGGAATGAGCAGTTCTTC. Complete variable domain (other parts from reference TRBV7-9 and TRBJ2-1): DTGVSQNPRHKITKRGQNVTFRCDPISEHNRLYWYRQTLGQGPEFLTYFQNEAQLEKSRLLSDRFSAERPKGSFSTLEIQRTEQGDSAMYLCASRWDAQRNEQFFGPGTRLTVL.

The CDR3 protein is CASSDSAGGDTDTQYF. In DNA, the CDR3 is TGTGCCAGCAGTGACTCAGCGGGAGGCGACACAGATACGCAGTATTTT. The rearrangement uses TRBV6-4 and TRBJ2-3; TRBD2 matches at 9 bases. Germline V CDR1 and CDR2: MRHNA, SNTAGT. CDR3 size: 16 residues. With V trimmed by 0 bases and J by 2 bases, 3 bases remained unmatched.

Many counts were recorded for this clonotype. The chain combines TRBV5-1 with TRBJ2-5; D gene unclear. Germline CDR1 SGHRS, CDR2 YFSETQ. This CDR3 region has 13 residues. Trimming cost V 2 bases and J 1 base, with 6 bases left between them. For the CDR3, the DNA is TGCGCCAGCAGCTTCCAATTCCAAGAGACCCAGTACTTC. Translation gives CASSFQFQETQYF. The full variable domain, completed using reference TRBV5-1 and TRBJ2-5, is KAGVTQTPRYLIKTRGQQVTLSCSPISGHRSVSWYQQTPGQGLQFLFEYFSETQRNKGNFPGRFSGRQFSNSRSEMNVSTLELGDSALYLCASSFQFQETQYFGPGTRLLVL.

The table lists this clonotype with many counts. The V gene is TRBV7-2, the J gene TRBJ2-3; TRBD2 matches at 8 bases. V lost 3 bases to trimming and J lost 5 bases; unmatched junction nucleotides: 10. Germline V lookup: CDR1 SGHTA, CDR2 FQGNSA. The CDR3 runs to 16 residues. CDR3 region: CASSFLPGLVGDTQYF. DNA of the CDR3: TGTGCCAGCAGCTTTCTCCCGGGACTAGTTGGAGATACGCAGTATTTT.

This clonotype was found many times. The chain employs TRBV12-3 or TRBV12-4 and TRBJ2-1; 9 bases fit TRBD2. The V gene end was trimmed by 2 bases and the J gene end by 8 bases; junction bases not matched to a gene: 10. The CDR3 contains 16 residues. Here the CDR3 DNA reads TGTGCCAGCAGTTTAAAGATCGACCGCGGGAGGGATGAGCAGTTCTTC. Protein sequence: CASSLKIDRGRDEQFF.

DNA for the CDR3: TGCAGTGCTAGATGGCGGGGTGGCAGGCTCACCTACGAGCAGTACTTC. Protein: CSARWRGGRLTYEQYF. The J gene is TRBJ2-7, the V gene TRBV20-1; D is perhaps TRBD2 (6 bases). Germline CDR1 reads DFQATT; CDR2 reads SNEGSKA (reference sequence). With 2 bases removed from V and 2 bases from J, the gap between germline ends came to 19 bases. The CDR3 runs 16 residues.

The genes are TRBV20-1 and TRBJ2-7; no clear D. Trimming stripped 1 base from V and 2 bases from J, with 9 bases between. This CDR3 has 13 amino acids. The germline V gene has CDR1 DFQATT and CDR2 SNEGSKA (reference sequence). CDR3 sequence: CSARGQVPYEQYF. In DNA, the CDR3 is TGCAGTGCTAGAGGCCAGGTTCCCTACGAGCAGTACTTC.

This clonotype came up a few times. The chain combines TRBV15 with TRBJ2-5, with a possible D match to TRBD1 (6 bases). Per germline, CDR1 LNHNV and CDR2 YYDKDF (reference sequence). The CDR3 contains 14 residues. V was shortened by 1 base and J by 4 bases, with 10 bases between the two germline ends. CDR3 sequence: CATSRATGIETQYF. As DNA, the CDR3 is TGTGCCACCAGCAGAGCTACAGGGATAGAGACCCAGTACTTC.

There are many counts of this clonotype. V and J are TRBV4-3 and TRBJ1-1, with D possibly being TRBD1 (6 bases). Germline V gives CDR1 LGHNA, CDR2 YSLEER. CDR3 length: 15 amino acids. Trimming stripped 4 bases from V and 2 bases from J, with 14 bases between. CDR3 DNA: TGCGCCAGCAGCCCACAGGGCGGGGGCAACACTGAAGCTTTCTTT. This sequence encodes CASSPQGGGNTEAFF.

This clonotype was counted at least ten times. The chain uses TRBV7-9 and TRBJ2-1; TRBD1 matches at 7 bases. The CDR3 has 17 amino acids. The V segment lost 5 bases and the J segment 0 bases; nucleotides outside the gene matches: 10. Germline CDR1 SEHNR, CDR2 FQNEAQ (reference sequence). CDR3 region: CASSALGQASSYNEQFF. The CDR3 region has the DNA TGTGCCAGCAGCGCCTTAGGACAGGCGAGCTCCTACAATGAGCAGTTCTTC.

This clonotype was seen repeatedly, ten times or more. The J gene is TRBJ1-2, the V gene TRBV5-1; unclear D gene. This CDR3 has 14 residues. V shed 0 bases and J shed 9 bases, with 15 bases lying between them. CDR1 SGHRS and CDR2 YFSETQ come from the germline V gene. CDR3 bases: TGCGCCAGCAGCTTGGGAGAGCGGGCTATGAGCTACACCTTC. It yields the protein CASSLGERAMSYTF.

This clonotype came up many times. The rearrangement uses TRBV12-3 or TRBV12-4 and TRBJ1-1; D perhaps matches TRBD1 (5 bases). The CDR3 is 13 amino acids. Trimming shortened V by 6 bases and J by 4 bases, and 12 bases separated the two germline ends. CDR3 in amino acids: CASRFGARTEAFF. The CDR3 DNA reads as TGTGCCAGCAGATTTGGGGCCCGCACTGAAGCTTTCTTT.

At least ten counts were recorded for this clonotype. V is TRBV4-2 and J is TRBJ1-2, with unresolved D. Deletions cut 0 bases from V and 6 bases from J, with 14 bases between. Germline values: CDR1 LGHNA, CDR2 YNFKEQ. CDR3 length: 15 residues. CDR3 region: CASSQDRNLLHGYTF. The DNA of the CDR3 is TGTGCCAGCAGCCAAGATCGGAACCTCCTCCATGGCTACACCTTC.

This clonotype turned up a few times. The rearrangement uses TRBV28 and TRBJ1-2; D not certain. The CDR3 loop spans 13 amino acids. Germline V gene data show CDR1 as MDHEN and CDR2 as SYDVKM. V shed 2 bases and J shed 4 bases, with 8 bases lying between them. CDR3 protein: CASSLLSLYGYTF. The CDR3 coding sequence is TGTGCCAGCAGTTTACTGTCCCTCTATGGCTACACCTTC.

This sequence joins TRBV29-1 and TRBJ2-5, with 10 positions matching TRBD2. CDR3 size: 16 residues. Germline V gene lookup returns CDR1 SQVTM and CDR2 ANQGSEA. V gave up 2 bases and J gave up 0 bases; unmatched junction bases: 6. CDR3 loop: CSVEFLAGEDQETQYF. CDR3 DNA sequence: TGCAGCGTTGAATTCCTAGCGGGAGAAGACCAAGAGACCCAGTACTTC.

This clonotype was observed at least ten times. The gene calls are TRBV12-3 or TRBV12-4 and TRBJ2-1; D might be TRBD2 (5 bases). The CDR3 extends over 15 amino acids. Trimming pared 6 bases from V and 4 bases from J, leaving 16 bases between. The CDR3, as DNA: TGTGCCAGCAGCCCCACCCTCGGGGATTACAATGAGCAGTTCTTC. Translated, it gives CASSPTLGDYNEQFF.

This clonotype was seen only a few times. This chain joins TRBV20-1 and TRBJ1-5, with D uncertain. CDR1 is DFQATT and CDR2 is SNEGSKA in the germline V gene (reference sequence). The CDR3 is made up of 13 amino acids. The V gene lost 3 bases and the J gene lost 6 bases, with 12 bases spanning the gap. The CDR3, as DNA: TGCAGTGCTAGTTATGGGGTAATTCAGCCCCAGCATTTT. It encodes CSASYGVIQPQHF.

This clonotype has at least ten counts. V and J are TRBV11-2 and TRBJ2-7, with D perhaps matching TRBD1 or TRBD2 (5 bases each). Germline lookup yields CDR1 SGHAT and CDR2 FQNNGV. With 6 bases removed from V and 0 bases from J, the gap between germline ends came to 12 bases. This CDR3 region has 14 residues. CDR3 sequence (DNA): TGTGCCAGCAGGTCCGGGACGGGCTCCTACGAGCAGTACTTC. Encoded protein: CASRSGTGSYEQYF.

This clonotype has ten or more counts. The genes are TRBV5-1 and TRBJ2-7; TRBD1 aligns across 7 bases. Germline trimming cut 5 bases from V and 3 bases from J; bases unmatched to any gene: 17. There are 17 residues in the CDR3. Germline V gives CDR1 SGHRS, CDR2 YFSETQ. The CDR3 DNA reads TGCGCCAGCAGGCCCGGGACAGTTTCACTCTGGGGCTACGAGCAGTACTTC. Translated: CASRPGTVSLWGYEQYF.

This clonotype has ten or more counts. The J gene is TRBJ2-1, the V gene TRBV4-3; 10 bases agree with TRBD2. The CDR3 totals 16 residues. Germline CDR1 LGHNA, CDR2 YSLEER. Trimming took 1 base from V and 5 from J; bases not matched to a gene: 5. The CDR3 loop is CASSQGASGRNNEQFF. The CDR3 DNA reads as TGCGCCAGCAGCCAAGGTGCTAGCGGGAGAAACAATGAGCAGTTCTTC.

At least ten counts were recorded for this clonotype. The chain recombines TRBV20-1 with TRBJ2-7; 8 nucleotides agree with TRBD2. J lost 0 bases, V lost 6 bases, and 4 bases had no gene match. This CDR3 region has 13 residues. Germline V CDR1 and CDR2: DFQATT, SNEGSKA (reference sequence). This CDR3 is CSALAETSYEQYF. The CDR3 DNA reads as TGCAGTGCACTAGCGGAAACCTCCTACGAGCAGTACTTC.

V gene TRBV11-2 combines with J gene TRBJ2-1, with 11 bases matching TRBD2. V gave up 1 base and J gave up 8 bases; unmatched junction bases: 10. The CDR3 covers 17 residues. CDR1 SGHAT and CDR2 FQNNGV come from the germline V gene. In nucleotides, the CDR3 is TGTGCCAGCAGCTTAGGTCTAGCGGGAGGATATTTATATGAGCAGTTCTTC. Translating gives CASSLGLAGGYLYEQFF.

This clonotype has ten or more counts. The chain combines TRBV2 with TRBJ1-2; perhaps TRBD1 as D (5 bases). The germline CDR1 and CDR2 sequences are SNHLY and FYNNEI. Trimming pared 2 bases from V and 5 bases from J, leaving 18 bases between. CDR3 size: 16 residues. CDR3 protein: CASSENLGEYGYGYTF. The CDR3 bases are TGTGCCAGCAGTGAAAATTTAGGGGAATACGGATATGGCTACACCTTC.

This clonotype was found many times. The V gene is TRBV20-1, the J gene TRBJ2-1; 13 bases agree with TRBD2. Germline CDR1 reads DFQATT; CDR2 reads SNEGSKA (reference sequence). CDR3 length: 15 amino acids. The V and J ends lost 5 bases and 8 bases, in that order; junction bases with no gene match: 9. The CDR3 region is CSAWVTSGRGDEQFF. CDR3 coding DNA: TGCAGTGCTTGGGTTACTAGCGGGAGGGGAGATGAGCAGTTCTTC.

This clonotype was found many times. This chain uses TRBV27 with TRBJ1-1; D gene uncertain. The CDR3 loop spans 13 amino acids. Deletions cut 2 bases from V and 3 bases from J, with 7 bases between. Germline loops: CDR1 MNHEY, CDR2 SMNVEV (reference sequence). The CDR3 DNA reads TGTGCCAGCAGTTTAGCGGGGTACACTGAAGCTTTCTTT. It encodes CASSLAGYTEAFF.

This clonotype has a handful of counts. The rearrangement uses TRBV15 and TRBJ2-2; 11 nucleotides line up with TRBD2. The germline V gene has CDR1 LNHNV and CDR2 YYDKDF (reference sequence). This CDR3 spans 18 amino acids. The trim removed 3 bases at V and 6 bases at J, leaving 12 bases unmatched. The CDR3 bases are TGTGCCACCAGCAGGCCGGGACTAGCGGTGATGGGGGCCGGGGAGCTGTTTTTT. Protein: CATSRPGLAVMGAGELFF.

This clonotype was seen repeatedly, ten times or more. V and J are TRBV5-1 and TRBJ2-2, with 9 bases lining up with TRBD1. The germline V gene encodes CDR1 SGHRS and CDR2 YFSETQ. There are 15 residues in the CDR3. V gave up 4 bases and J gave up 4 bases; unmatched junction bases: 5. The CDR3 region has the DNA TGCGCCAGCAGCCGCGGGACAGGGAGCACCGGGGAGCTGTTTTTT. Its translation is CASSRGTGSTGELFF.

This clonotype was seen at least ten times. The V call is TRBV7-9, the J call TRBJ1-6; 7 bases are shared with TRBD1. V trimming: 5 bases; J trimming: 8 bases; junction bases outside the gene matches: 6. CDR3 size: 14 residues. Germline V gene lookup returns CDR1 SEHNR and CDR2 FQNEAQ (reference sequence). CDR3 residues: CASSAQGTHSPLHF. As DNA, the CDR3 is TGTGCCAGCAGCGCACAGGGGACTCATTCACCCCTCCACTTT.

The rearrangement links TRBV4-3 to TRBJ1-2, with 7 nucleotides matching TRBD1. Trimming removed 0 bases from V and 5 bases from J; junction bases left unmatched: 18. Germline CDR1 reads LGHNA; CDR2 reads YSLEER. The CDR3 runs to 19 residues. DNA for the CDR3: TGCGCCAGCAGCCAAGAAGCCCGACAGGGATTAGGTGGTGGGTATGGCTACACCTTC. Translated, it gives CASSQEARQGLGGGYGYTF.